This T cell receptor beta chain was retrieved from a study of T cells in Graves' hyperthyroidism and ophthalmopathy. The germline CDR1 and CDR2 sequences are GTSNPN and SVGIG (reference sequence). This CDR3 has 13 amino acids. V lost 0 bases, J lost 5 bases, and 10 bases lay in between. Calling Graves' hyperthyroidism stable meant ophthalmopathy did not progress within 18 months. The diagnoses drew upon clinical symptoms, serum thyroxine and TRAb, thyroid ultrasound and orbital computed tomography. Whole-study findings and limits: From stable hyperthyroidism, ophthalmopathy was set apart by a 13 V-J model. Expanded thyroid clonotypes (above 0.001) were mostly also found in blood.

This clonotype was seen at least ten times. The antigen is unknown. What was amplified from RNA transcripts were TCR beta CDR3 regions. A set of HTBI primers served as the primers for a first-round RT-PCR of the TCR CDR3. TCRdb re-analysed the multiplex PCR reads in MiXCR, keeping a single row per CDR3 protein. The table shows around 580,000 distinct CDR3 sequences, with about a sixth occurring only once. The sequencing sample was made of blood. The source of this sequence is a woman under 30 with Graves' hyperthyroidism. The chain links TRBV30 to TRBJ1-1, with D perhaps TRBD1 (5 bases). For the CDR3, the DNA is TGTGCCTGGAGTGTTCGGGGCGGGACTGAAGCTTTCTTT. Translation gives CAWSVRGGTEAFF.